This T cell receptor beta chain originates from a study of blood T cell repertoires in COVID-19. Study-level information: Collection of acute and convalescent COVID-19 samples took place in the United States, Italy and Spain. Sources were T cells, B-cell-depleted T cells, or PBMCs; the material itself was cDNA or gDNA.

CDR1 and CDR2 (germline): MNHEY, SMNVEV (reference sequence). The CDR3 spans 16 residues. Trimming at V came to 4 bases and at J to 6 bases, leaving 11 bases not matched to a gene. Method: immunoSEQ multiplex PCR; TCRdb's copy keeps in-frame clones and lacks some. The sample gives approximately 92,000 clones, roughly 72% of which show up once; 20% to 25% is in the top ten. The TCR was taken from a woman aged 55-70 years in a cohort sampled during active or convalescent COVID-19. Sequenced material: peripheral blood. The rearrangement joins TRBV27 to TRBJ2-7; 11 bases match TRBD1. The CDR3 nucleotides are TGTGCCAGCAGTTCGCGAACCGCGGACAGGGGGCCCGAGCAGTACTTC. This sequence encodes CASSSRTADRGPEQYF.